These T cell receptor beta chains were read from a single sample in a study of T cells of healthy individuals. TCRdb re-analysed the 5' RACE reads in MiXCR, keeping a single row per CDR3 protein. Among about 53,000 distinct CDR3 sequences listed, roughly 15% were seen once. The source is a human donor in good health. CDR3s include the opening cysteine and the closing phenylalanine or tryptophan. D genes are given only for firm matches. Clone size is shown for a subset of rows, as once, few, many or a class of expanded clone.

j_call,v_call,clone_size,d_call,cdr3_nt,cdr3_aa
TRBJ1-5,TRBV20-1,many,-,TGCAGTGCTAGCGCAGGGAGAGGAGATCAGCCCCAGCATTTT,CSASAGRGDQPQHF
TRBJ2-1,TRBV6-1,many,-,TGTGCCAGCAGTGAGGGACCTACCGAAAATGAGCAGTTCTTC,CASSEGPTENEQFF
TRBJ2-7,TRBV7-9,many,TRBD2,TGTGCCAGCAGCTTAGCGGGGGGGGCCTACGAGCAGTACTTC,CASSLAGGAYEQYF
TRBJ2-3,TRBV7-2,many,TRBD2,TGTGCCAGCAGCTACGGACTAGCGGCAGATACGCAGTATTTT,CASSYGLAADTQYF
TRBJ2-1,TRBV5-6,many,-,TGTGCCAGCAGCCCCGCCTCCAGGGCAGATTACAATGAGCAGTTCTTC,CASSPASRADYNEQFF
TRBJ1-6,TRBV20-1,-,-,TGCAGTGCTCCTACAGGGATCCTCCACTTT,CSAPTGILHF
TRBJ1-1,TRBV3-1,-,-,TGTGCCAGCAGCCAAGATGGGGGGAACACTGAAGCTTTCTTT,CASSQDGGNTEAFF
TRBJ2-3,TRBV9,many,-,TGTGCCAGCAGCGTGGTGGCATCCCGCACAGATACGCAGTATTTT,CASSVVASRTDTQYF
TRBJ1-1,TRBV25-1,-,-,TGTGCCAGCAGTGAAAGGATGAACACTGAAGCTTTCTTT,CASSERMNTEAFF
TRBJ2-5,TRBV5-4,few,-,TGTGCCAGCGCCCTCGGGGGAAAAGAAGAGACCCAGTACTTC,CASALGGKEETQYF
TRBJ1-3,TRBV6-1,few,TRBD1,TGTGCCAGCAGGGAAGGGGGCTCACCCTCTGGAAACACCATATATTTT,CASREGGSPSGNTIYF
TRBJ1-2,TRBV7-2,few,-,TGTGCCAGCAGCTTAGCTGGGCAGACGGGAAATGGCTACACCTTC,CASSLAGQTGNGYTF
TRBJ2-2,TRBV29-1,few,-,TGCAGCGTTGAGGCACCGAACACCGGGGAGCTGTTTTTT,CSVEAPNTGELFF
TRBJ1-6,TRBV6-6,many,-,TGTGCCAGCAGTTACTCTAATTCACCCCTCCACTTT,CASSYSNSPLHF
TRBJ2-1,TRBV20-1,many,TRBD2,TGCAGTGCTGCCCACGCGGGGGGCTCGAACAATGAGCAGTTCTTC,CSAAHAGGSNNEQFF
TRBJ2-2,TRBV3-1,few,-,TGTGCCAGCAGCCCCGTTGGCGGATTCCTCACCGGGGAGCTGTTTTTT,CASSPVGGFLTGELFF
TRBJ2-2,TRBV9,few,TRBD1,TGTGCCAGCAGCGCCCCGGGACAGGGAAACACCGGGGAGCTGTTTTTT,CASSAPGQGNTGELFF
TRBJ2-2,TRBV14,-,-,TGTGCCAGCAGCCAAGAAGAGGAGGACACCGGGGAGCTGTTTTTT,CASSQEEEDTGELFF
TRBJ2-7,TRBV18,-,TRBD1,TGTGCCAGCTCACCACCCGGGACAGGGGCCTCCTACGAGCAGTACTTC,CASSPPGTGASYEQYF
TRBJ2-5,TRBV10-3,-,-,TGTGCCATCAGTGAGTCGAGCCGAAAAGAGACCCAGTACTTC,CAISESSRKETQYF
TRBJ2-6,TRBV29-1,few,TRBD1,TGCAGCGCCGGCGTAACCGGGACAGGGAACATCTCTGGGGCCAACGTCCTGACTTTC,CSAGVTGTGNISGANVLTF
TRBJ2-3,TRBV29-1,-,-,TGCAGCGTTGCATTGGAAAACCCCCTTGGAGATACGCAGTATTTT,CSVALENPLGDTQYF
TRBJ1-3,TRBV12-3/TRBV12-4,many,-,TGTGCCAGCAGTGTTGAGAGGGCCGGAAACACCATATATTTT,CASSVERAGNTIYF
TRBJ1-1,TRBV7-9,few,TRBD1,TGTGCCAGCAACGATGGACAGGGCGCCGGAAGAGGTCACACTGAAGCTTTCTTT,CASNDGQGAGRGHTEAFF
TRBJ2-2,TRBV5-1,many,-,TGCGCCAGCAGCTTTACTACAGGGCCCACCGGGGAGCTGTTTTTT,CASSFTTGPTGELFF
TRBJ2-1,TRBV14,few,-,TGTGCCAGCAGCCCCTGGGGGGTTGCGACAGGGTTCCTCAATGAGCAGTTCTTC,CASSPWGVATGFLNEQFF
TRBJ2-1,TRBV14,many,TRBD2,TGTGCCAGCAGCCAAGAAGGTCTAGCGGGTTCATCGAGCTCCTACAATGAGCAGTTCTTC,CASSQEGLAGSSSSYNEQFF
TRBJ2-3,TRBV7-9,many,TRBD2,TGTGCCAGCAGCTTGACTAGCGGGAGGCCCACAGATACGCAGTATTTT,CASSLTSGRPTDTQYF
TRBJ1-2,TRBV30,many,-,TGTGCCTCGTCCCGGGACGGTTTCCAGGGCTACACCTTC,CASSRDGFQGYTF
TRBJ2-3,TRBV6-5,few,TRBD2,TGTGCCAGCAGACGGGCGGGGGGTCAACACACAGATACGCAGTATTTT,CASRRAGGQHTDTQYF
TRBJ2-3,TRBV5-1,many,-,TGCGCCAGCAGCTTGGGAGGGGTCACAGATACGCAGTATTTT,CASSLGGVTDTQYF
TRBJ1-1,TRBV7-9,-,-,TGTGCCAGCAGCTCGGGGGACGGTGAAGCTTTCTTT,CASSSGDGEAFF
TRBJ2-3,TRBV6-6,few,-,TGTGCCAGCAGTTACTCCCAGGGGACAGATACGCAGTATTTT,CASSYSQGTDTQYF
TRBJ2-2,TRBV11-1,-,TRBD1,TGTGCCAGCAGCCTCGGACAGGGGAGGGCCGGGGAGCTGTTTTTT,CASSLGQGRAGELFF
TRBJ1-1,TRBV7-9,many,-,TGTGCCAGCAACATCGATGGCGGGGGGGGAGCTTTCTTT,CASNIDGGGGAFF
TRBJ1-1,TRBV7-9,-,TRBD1,TGTGCCAGCAGCTTAATCGACAGGGGGGCGAACACTGAAGCTTTCTTT,CASSLIDRGANTEAFF
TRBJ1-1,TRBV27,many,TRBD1,TGTGCCAGCAGTTTTAGTCCCGGGACAGCGAACACTGAAGCTTTCTTT,CASSFSPGTANTEAFF
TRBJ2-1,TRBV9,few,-,TGTGCCAGCAGCGTAGACCCCCCCCCCCACAATGAGCAGTTCTTC,CASSVDPPPHNEQFF
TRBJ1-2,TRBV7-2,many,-,TGTGCCAGCAGGGGAGGCCCGCCGTATGGCTACACCTTC,CASRGGPPYGYTF
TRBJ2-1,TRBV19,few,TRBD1,TGTGCCAGTAGTCCCGGGACAGTAGTCTTCGACTCCTACAATGAGCAGTTCTTC,CASSPGTVVFDSYNEQFF
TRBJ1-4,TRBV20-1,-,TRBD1,TGCAGTGCGGGGACAGGGGGCGGGGGTGAAAAACTGTTTTTT,CSAGTGGGGEKLFF
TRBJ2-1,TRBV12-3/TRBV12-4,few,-,TGTGCCAGCAGGCCTGGCTTAAATGAGCAGTTCTTC,CASRPGLNEQFF